This T cell receptor beta chain was sequenced in a study of OX40 agonist ivuxolimab in advanced cancers. Study details: Among those enrolled, mean age was about 62 years (range about 23 to 79) and 75% to 90% were male.

Clones were read by immunoSEQ multiplex PCR, and TCRdb kept only the in-frame ones, dropping some. The table includes 35,000 to 45,000 clones, 92% detected once. As for this clone: Its target is not known.

General study findings and limits: The study found among the lowest clonal expansion in partial responders at 0.1-3.0 mg/kg.

The sample was CD4+ or CD8+ T cells sorted from blood, taken in a trial of the OX40 agonist ivuxolimab. The source of this sequence is an adult with an advanced solid tumor such as melanoma, head and neck, liver or kidney cancer.

Here the CDR3 reads CASSWTSGNNEQFF. In DNA form, the CDR3 reads TGTGCCAGTAGTTGGACTAGCGGGAACAATGAGCAGTTCTTC. The rearrangement joins TRBV19 to TRBJ2-1, with 12 positions matching TRBD2. Trimming removed 5 bases from V and 5 bases from J; junction bases left unmatched: 1. Germline-derived CDR1 and CDR2 are LNHDA and SQIVND (reference sequence). The length of the CDR3 is 14 residues.